The 2 T cell receptor beta chains below all came from one sample that was sequenced in a study of T cell repertoires in cytomegalovirus infection (dated by TCRdb to between 2018 and 2021). The antigens these receptors bind are not known. According to the study, the label for this sample's treatment or condition signals: in vitro stimulation with specific CMV peptide epitopes to enrich CMV-specific T cells. Sequencing was carried out with an Illumina HiSeq 1500. The raw public data were reprocessed by TCRdb itself: fastp quality trimming at Q25, MiXCR clonotype calling, in-frame beta chains only. Here each entry gathers all rows of one CDR3 protein and keeps the most common genes and DNA. For this sample the table gives some 700,000 distinct CDR3 sequences, of which 30% to 35% were detected only once. Clones ranked in the top ten supply over 15% of the sample. This specimen consisted of cultured PBMCs, obtained from culture after CMV antigen stimulation. Every receptor here comes from a human donor in good health (CMV status not recorded). Some clones in this sample may be carry-over from other donors' samples.

The sample holds a few counts of this clonotype. The chain links TRBV15 to TRBJ2-7; 7 bases agree with TRBD1. V shed 0 bases, J shed 6 bases, and the junction held 5 bases outside the gene matches. This CDR3 comprises 14 residues. Germline CDR1 LNHNV, CDR2 YYDKDF (reference sequence). The CDR3 region is CATSRDRGLGEQYF. The CDR3 DNA reads as TGTGCCACCAGCAGAGACAGGGGGTTGGGCGAGCAGTACTTC.

The DNA of the CDR3 is TGTGCCAGCACATTAGGGGACAGAGGAAACATTCAGTACTTC. Translating gives CASTLGDRGNIQYF. The rearrangement uses TRBV6-2 or TRBV6-3 and TRBJ2-4; TRBD1 matches at 7 bases. The CDR3 covers 14 residues. Germline CDR1 reads MNHEY; CDR2 reads SVGEGT. V was pared by 7 bases and J by 6 bases, with 9 bases of the junction left unmatched.